Ten or more counts support the clone carrying this T cell receptor beta chain. Its antigen remains unidentified. The CDR3 consists of 15 residues. The V gene lost 2 bases and the J gene lost 5 bases, with 12 bases spanning the gap. As previously described, bulk TCR libraries were made using listed TCR primers. TCRdb passed the PCR reads through MiXCR, listing each CDR3 protein once. The sample lists hundreds of thousands of distinct CDR3 sequences; around 21% were seen once. The record originates from a study of molecular identifiers for immune sequencing clone quantification. Study results and caveats: Clonotypes surpassing 20 RNA copies contained over 97% of effector molecules, versus under 1% in naive cells.

Every naive CD8 library was made from between about 18,000 and 1,100,000 sorted cells with 10%, 30% or 50% RNA. The chain links TRBV12-3 or TRBV12-4 to TRBJ2-2; TRBD1 is a possible D gene (5 bases). Material for sequencing was naive CD8+ T cells from blood, with Jurkat cell RNA spiked in. Stated subset: FACS-sorted CD8+CD4-CCR7+CD45RA+ naive T cells. This TCR was recovered from a human donor in good health. Some libraries in this study had Jurkat cell RNA spiked in. CDR3 protein: CASSLLGVRTGELFF. The DNA of the CDR3 is TGTGCCAGCAGTTTACTAGGGGTGAGAACCGGGGAGCTGTTTTTT.